This paragraph covers one T cell receptor beta chain sequence. The antigen remains unidentified. The sample belongs to a study of T cell responses to AZD1222 COVID-19 vaccine. Study-level points and caveats: None of the repertoires were sampled until the peak T cell response had passed. Donors were mostly white British, more females; clonal diversity possibly underestimated. The span of vaccine-associated CD4 TCRs extended across spike, with dominance at 160-218 and 743-854.

TCRdb keeps only in-frame clones here, not all; method: immunoSEQ multiplex PCR. The sample includes some 110,000 clones, around 91% of them seen just once. This clonotype was sampled from an adult in good health. This specimen consisted of peripheral blood, obtained on day 0 of AZD1222 vaccination.

CDR3: CASSLLTGRASNHNEQFF. CDR3 DNA sequence: TGTGCCAGCAGCTTACTCACGGGGCGGGCATCGAACCACAATGAGCAGTTCTTC. The V and J genes are TRBV7-8 and TRBJ2-1; D possibly uses TRBD1 or TRBD2 (5 bases each). The V and J ends lost 2 bases and 5 bases respectively, with 22 bases between them. The CDR3 is made up of 18 amino acids. CDR1 and CDR2 from the germline V gene are SGHVS and FQNEAQ.